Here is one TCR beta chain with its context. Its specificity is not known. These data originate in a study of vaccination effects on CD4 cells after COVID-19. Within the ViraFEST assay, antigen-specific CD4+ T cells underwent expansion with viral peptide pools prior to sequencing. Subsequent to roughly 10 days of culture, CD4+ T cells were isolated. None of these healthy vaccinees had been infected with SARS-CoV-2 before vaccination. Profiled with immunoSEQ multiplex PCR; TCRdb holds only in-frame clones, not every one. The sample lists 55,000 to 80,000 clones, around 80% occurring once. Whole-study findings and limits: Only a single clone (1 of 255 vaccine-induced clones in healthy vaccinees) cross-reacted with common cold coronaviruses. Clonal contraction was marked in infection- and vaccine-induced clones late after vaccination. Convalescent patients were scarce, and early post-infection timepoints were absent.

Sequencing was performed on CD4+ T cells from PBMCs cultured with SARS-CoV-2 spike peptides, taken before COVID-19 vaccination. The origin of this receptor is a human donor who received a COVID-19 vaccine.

The CDR3 nucleotides are TGTGCCAGCAGATTACTCAGGGTGAACACTGAAGCTTTCTTT. Encoded protein: CASRLLRVNTEAFF. J is TRBJ1-1 and V is TRBV6-5; D perhaps matches TRBD1 (5 bases). Germline V gene data show CDR1 as MNHEY and CDR2 as SVGAGI. V lost 6 bases to trimming and J lost 0 bases, with 11 bases between them. The CDR3 covers 14 residues.